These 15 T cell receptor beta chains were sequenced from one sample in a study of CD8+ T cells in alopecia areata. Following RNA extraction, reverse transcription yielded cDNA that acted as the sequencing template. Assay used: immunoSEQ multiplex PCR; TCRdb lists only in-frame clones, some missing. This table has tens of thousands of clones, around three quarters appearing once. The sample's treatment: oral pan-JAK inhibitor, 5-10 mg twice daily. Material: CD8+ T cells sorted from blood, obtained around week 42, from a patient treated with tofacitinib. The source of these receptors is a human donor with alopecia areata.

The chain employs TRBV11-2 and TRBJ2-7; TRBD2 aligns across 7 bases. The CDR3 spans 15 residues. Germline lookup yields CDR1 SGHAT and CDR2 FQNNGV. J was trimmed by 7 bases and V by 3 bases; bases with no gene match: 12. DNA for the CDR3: TGTGCCAGCAGCTTTGGTTATCGGGAGGTGGTTGAGCAGTACTTC. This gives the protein CASSFGYREVVEQYF.

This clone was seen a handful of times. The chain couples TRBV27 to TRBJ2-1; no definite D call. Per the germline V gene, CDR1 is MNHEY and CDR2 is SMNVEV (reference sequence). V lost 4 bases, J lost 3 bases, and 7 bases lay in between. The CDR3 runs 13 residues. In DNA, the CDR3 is TGTGCCAGCAGTTGGGATTACTACAATGAGCAGTTCTTC. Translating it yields CASSWDYYNEQFF.

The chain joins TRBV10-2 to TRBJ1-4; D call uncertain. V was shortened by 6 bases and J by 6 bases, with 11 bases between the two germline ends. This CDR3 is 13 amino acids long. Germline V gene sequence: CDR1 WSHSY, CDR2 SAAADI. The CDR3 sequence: CASRTMRDEKLFF. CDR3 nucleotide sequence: TGCGCCAGCAGGACCATGAGGGATGAAAAACTGTTTTTT.

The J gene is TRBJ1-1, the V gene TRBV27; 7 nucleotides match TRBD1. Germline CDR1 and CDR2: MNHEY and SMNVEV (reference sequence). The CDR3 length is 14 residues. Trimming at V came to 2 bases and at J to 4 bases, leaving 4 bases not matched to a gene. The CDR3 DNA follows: TGTGCCAGCAGTTTAGACAGGGCGATCACTGAAGCTTTCTTT. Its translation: CASSLDRAITEAFF.

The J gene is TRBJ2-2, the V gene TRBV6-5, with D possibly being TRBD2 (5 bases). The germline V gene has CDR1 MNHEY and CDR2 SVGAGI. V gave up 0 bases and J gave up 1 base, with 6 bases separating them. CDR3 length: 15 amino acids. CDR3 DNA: TGTGCCAGCAGTTACTCCGGGGAGAACACCGGGGAGCTGTTTTTT. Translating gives CASSYSGENTGELFF.

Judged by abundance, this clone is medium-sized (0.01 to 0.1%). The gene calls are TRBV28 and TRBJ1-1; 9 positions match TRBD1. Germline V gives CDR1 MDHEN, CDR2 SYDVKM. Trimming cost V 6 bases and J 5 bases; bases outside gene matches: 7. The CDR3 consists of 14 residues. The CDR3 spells CASSPGDRVTEAFF. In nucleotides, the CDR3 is TGTGCCAGCAGCCCTGGGGACAGGGTGACTGAAGCTTTCTTT.

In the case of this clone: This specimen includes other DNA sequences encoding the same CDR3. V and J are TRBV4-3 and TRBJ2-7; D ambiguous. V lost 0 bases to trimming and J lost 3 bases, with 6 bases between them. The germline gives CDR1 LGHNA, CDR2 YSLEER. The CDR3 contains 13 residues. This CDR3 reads CASSQDRSYEQYF. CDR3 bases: TGCGCCAGCAGCCAAGATAGGAGCTACGAGCAGTACTTC.

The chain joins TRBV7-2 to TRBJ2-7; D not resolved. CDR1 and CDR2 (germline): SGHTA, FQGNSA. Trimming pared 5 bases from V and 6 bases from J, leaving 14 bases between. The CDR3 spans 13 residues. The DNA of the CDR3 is TGTGCCAGCAGCCCCTCCCCAGCAATCGAGCAGTACTTC. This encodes CASSPSPAIEQYF.

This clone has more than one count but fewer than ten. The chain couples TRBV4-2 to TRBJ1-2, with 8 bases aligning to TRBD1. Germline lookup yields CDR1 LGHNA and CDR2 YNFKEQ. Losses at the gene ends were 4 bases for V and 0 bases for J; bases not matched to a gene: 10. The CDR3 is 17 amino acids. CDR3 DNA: TGTGCCAGCAGCCTTACCGGGACAGGCCTTACTAACTATGGCTACACCTTC. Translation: CASSLTGTGLTNYGYTF.

In nucleotides, the CDR3 is TGTGCCTGGAGTGTAGGGAGCGGGGGGCGGTCCTACAATGAGCAGTTCTTC. Amino acids: CAWSVGSGGRSYNEQFF. The V and J genes are TRBV30 and TRBJ2-1, with 9 bases fitting TRBD2. Germline assignment: CDR1 GTSNPN and CDR2 SVGIG (reference sequence). CDR3 size: 17 residues. V was clipped by 0 bases and J by 1 base; unmatched bases: 7.

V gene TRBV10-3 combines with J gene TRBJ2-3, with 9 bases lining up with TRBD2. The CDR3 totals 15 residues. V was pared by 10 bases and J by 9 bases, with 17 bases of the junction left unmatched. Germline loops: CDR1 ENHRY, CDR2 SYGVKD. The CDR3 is CATDRGAGGPGTQYF. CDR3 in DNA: TGTGCCACGGACCGGGGAGCGGGGGGCCCTGGCACGCAGTATTTT.

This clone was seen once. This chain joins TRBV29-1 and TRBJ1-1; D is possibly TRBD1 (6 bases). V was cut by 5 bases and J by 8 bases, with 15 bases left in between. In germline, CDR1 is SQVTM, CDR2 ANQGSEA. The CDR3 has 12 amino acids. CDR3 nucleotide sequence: TGCAGCGTTCGCCCCCGGGGGCGGGAAGCTTTCTTT. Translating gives CSVRPRGREAFF.

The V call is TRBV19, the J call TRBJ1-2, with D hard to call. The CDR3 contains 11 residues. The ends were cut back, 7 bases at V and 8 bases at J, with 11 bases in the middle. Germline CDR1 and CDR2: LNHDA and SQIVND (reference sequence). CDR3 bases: TGTGCCAGTATGGAGGGAGAGGGCTACACCTTC. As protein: CASMEGEGYTF.

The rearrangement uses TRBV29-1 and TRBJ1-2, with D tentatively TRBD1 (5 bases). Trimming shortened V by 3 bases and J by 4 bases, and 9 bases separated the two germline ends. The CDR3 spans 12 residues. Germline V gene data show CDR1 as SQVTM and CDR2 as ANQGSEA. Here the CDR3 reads CSVDGRGYGYTF. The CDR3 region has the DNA TGCAGCGTTGATGGTAGGGGCTATGGCTACACCTTC.

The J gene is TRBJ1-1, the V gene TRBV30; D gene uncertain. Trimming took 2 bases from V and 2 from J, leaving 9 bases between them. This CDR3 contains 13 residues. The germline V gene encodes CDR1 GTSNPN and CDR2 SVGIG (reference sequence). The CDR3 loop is CAWSISGNTEAFF. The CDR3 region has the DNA TGTGCCTGGAGTATCTCGGGTAACACTGAAGCTTTCTTT.